This note documents a single TCR beta chain sequence. The data were taken from a study of blood T cell repertoires in COVID-19. As for the study in general: The study drew acute and convalescent COVID-19 samples from the United States, Italy and Spain. Nucleic acid was either cDNA or gDNA, and it came from T cells, B-cell-depleted T cells, or PBMCs.

Original analysis: Reference gene primers were amplified, and this amplification served to estimate nucleated cell counts. Produced via immunoSEQ multiplex PCR; TCRdb's table is partial and in-frame only. V and J calls and clone size are copied from that table; D and trimming were computed from the DNA. The sample lists more than 95,000 clones; about nine tenths were seen once. Sequenced: peripheral blood. The TCR sequence derives from a woman of 80 years or more in a cohort sampled during active COVID-19.

In DNA, the CDR3 is TGCGCCACCAGGACAGGGCTGGATCAGCCCCAGCATTTT. This translates into CATRTGLDQPQHF. The J gene is TRBJ1-5, the V gene TRBV5-1, with TRBD1 matching 8 bases. The germline V gene has CDR1 SGHRS and CDR2 YFSETQ. The CDR3 is 13 amino acids. Trimming at V came to 9 bases and at J to 5 bases, leaving 7 bases not matched to a gene.